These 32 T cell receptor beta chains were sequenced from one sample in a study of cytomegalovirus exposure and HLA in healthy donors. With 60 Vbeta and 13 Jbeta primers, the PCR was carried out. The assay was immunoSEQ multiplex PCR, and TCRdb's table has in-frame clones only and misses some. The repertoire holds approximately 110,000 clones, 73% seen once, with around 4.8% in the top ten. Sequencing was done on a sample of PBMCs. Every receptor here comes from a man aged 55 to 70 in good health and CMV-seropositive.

Here the CDR3 reads CASTDSISGNTIYF. The CDR3 coding sequence is TGTGCCAGCACGGACAGCATCTCTGGAAACACCATATATTTT. This chain joins TRBV5-4 and TRBJ1-3; TRBD1 might be the D (6 bases). The CDR3 sequence is 14 residues long. V was clipped by 6 bases and J by 0 bases, with 10 bases between them. Germline CDR1 reads SGHNT; CDR2 reads YYREEE (reference sequence).

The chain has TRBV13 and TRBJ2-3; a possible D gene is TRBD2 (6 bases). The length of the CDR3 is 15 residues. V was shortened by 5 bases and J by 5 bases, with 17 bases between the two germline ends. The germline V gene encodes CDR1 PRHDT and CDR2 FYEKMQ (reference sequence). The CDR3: CASSPRGTRGDTQYF. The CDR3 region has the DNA TGTGCCAGCAGCCCTCGGGGGACCCGGGGAGATACGCAGTATTTT.

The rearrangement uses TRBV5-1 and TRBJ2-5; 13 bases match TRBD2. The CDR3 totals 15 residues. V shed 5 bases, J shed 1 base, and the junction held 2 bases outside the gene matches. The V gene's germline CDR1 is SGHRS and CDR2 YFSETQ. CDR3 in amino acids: CASRGLAGSQETQYF. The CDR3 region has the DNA TGCGCCAGCAGGGGACTAGCGGGGTCCCAAGAGACCCAGTACTTC.

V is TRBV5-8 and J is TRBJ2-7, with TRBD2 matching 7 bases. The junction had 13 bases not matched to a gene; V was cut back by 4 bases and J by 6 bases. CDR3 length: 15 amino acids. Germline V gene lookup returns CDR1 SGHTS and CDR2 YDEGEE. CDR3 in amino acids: CASSHRLAPGSEQYF. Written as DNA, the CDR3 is TGTGCCAGCAGCCACCGACTAGCCCCAGGATCCGAGCAGTACTTC.

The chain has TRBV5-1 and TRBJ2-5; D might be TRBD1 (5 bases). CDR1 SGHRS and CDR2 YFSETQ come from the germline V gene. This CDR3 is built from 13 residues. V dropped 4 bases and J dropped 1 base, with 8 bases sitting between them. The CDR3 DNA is TGCGCCAGCAGCCCGACAGCCCAAGAGACCCAGTACTTC. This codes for CASSPTAQETQYF.

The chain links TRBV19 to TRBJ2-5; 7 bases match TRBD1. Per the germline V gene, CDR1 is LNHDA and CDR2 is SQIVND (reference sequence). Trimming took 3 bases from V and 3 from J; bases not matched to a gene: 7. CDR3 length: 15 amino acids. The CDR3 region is CASSITGVREETQYF. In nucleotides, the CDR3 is TGTGCCAGTAGTATTACAGGGGTACGGGAAGAGACCCAGTACTTC.

The CDR3 spells CALKEISAGTEAFF. DNA of the CDR3: TGTGCCCTGAAGGAAATATCGGCGGGCACTGAAGCTTTCTTT. The chain carries TRBV28 and TRBJ1-1; no clear D gene. The length of the CDR3 is 14 residues. The germline CDR1 and CDR2 sequences are MDHEN and SYDVKM. V was clipped by 11 bases and J by 4 bases, with 20 bases between them. The entire variable domain, with the rest obtained from reference TRBV28 and TRBJ1-1, is as follows: DVKVTQSSRYLVKRTGEKVFLECVQDMDHENMFWYRQDPGLGLRLIYFSYDVKMKEKGDIPEGYSVSREKKERFSLILESASTNQTSMYLCALKEISAGTEAFFGQGTRLTVV.

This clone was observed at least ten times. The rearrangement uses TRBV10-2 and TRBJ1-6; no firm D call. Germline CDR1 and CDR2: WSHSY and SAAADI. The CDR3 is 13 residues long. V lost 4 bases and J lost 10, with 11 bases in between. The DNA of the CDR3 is TGCGCCAGCAGTGTGGCTGCAAAGTCACCCCTCCACTTT. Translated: CASSVAAKSPLHF.

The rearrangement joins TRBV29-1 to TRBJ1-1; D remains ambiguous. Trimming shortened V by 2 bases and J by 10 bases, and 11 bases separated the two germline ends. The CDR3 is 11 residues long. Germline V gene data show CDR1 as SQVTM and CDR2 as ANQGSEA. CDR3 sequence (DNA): TGCAGCGTTGAACGCCCTTACAGAGCTTTCTTT. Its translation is CSVERPYRAFF.

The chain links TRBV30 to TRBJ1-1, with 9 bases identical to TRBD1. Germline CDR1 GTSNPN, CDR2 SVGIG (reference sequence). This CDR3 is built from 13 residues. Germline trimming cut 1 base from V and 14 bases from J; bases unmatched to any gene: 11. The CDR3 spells CAWSAAGTGPNFF. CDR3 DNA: TGTGCCTGGAGTGCAGCCGGGACAGGGCCCAACTTCTTT.

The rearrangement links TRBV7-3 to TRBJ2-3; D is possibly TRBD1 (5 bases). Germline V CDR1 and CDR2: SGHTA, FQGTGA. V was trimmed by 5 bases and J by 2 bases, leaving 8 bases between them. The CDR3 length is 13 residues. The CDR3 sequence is CASSLQVTDTQYF. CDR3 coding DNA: TGTGCCAGCAGCCTACAGGTCACAGATACGCAGTATTTT. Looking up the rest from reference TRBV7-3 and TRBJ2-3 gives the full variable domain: GAGVSQTPSNKVTEKGKYVELRCDPISGHTALYWYRQSLGQGPEFLIYFQGTGAADDSGLPNDRFFAVRPEGSVSTLKIQRTERGDSAVYLCASSLQVTDTQYFGPGTRLTVL.

DNA of the CDR3: TGCAGCGAAAGCGGGACAGGGGGTAATGAGCAGTTCTTC. It encodes CSESGTGGNEQFF. The rearrangement uses TRBV29-1 and TRBJ2-1; 11 bases fit TRBD1. The V gene end was trimmed by 7 bases and the J gene end by 7 bases; junction bases not matched to a gene: 6. CDR3 length: 13 residues. From germline, CDR1 is SQVTM and CDR2 ANQGSEA.

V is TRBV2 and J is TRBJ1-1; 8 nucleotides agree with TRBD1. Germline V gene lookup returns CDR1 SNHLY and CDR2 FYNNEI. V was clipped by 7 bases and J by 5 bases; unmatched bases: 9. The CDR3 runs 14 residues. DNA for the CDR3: TGTGCCAGCACCGGGAGGACAGGGCGGACTGAAGCTTTCTTT. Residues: CASTGRTGRTEAFF.

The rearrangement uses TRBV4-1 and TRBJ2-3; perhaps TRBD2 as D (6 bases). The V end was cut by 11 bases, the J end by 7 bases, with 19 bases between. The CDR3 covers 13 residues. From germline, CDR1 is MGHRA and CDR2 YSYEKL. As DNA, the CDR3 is TGCGCCGCGGGGTGGAGGGGCTCGAATACGCAGTATTTT. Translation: CAAGWRGSNTQYF.

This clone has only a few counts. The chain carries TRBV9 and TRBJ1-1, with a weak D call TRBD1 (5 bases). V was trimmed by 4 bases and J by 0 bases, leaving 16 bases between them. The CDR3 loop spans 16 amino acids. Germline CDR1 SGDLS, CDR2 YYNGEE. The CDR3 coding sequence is TGTGCCAGCAGCCCCTGGGGGGGTCGTATGAACACTGAAGCTTTCTTT. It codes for CASSPWGGRMNTEAFF.

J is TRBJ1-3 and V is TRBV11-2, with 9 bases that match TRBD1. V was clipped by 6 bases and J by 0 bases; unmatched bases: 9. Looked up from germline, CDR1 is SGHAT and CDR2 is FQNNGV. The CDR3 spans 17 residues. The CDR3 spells CASRSAEGQGSGNTIYF. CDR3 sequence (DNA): TGTGCCAGCAGATCCGCGGAGGGACAGGGCTCTGGAAACACCATATATTTT. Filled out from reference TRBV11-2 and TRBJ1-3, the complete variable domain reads EAGVAQSPRYKIIEKRQSVAFWCNPISGHATLYWYQQILGQGPKLLIQFQNNGVVDDSQLPKDRFSAERLKGVDSTLKIQPAKLEDSAVYLCASRSAEGQGSGNTIYFGEGSWLTVV.

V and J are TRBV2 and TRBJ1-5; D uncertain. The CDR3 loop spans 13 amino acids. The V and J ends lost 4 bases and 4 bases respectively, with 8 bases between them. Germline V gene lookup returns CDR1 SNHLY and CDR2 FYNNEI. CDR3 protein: CASSVSGNQPQHF. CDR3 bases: TGTGCCAGCAGTGTTAGCGGGAATCAGCCCCAGCATTTT.

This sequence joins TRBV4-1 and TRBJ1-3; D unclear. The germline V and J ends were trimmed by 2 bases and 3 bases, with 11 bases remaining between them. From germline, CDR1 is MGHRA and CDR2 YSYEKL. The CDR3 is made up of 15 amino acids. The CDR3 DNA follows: TGCGCCAGCAGCCAATTCGGCGGATATGGAAACACCATATATTTT. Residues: CASSQFGGYGNTIYF.

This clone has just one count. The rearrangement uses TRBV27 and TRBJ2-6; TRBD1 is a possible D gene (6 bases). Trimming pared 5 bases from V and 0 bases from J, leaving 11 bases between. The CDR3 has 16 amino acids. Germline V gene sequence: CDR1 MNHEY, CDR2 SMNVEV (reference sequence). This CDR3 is CASSPRQVSGANVLTF. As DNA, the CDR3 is TGTGCCAGCAGTCCTCGACAGGTCTCTGGGGCCAACGTCCTGACTTTC.

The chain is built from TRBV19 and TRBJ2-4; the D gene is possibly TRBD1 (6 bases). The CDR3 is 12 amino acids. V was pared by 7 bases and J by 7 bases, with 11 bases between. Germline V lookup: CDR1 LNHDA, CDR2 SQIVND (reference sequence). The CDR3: CASMSGVNIQYF. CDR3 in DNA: TGTGCCAGTATGTCAGGGGTGAACATTCAGTACTTC.

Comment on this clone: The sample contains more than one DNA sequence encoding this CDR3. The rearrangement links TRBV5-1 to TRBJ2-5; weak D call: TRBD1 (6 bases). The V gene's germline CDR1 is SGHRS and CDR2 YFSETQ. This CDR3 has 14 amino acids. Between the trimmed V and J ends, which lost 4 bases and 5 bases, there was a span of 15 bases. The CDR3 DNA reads TGCGCCAGCAGCGGGACCGGGACAAGCGAGACCCAGTACTTC. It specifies CASSGTGTSETQYF.

CDR3 DNA: TGCGCCAGCAGCTGGACTAACGAACAAGAGACCCAGTACTTC. Protein: CASSWTNEQETQYF. The chain employs TRBV5-1 and TRBJ2-5; a weak D match, TRBD2 (6 bases). Germline loops: CDR1 SGHRS, CDR2 YFSETQ. The germline V and J ends were trimmed by 3 bases and 2 bases, with 11 bases remaining between them. This CDR3 is built from 14 residues. Based on the CDR3 plus reference TRBV5-1 and TRBJ2-5, the full variable domain is KAGVTQTPRYLIKTRGQQVTLSCSPISGHRSVSWYQQTPGQGLQFLFEYFSETQRNKGNFPGRFSGRQFSNSRSEMNVSTLELGDSALYLCASSWTNEQETQYFGPGTRLLVL.

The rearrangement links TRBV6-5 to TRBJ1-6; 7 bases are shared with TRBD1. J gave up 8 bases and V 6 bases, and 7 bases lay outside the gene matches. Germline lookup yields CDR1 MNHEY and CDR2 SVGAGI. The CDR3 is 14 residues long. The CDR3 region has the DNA TGTGCCAGCAGCCTCCGGGACAGCTATTCACCCCTCCACTTT. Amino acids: CASSLRDSYSPLHF.

This CDR3 is CASKLDTGTAYGYTF. The CDR3 nucleotides are TGTGCCAGCAAATTGGATACCGGGACAGCTTATGGCTACACCTTC. This rearrangement joins TRBV7-9 to TRBJ1-2; 7 bases are a match to TRBD1. The junction had 13 bases not matched to a gene; V was cut back by 7 bases and J by 5 bases. The CDR3 totals 15 residues. The germline gives CDR1 SEHNR, CDR2 FQNEAQ (reference sequence).

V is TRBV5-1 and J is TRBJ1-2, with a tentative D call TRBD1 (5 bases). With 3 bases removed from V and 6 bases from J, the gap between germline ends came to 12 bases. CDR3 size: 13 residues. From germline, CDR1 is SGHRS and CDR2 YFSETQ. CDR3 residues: CASSWQGYDGYTF. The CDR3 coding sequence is TGCGCCAGCAGCTGGCAGGGTTACGATGGCTACACCTTC.

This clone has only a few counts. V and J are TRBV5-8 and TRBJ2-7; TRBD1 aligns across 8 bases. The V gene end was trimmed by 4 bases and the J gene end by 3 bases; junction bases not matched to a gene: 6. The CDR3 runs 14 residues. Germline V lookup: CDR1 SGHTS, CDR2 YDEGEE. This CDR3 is CASSPGTGLYEQYF. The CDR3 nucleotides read TGTGCCAGCAGCCCTGGGACAGGTCTCTACGAGCAGTACTTC.

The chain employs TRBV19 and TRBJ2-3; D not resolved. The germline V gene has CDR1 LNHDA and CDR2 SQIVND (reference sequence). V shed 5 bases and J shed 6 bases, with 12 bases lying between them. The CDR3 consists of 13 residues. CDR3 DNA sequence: TGTGCCAGTAGTTCCGGTGACGGGGATACGCAGTATTTT. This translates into CASSSGDGDTQYF.

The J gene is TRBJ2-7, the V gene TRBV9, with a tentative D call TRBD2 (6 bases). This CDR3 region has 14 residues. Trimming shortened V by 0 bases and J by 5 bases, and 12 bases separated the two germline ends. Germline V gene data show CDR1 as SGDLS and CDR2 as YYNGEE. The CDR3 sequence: CASSVVGGQDEQYF. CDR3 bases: TGTGCCAGCAGCGTAGTAGGAGGGCAGGACGAGCAGTACTTC.

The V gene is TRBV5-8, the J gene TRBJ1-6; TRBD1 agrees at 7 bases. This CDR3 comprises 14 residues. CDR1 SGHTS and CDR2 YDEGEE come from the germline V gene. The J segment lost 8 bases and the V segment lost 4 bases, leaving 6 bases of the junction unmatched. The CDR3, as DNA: TGTGCCAGCAGCACAAGACAGGGCGATTCACCCCTCCACTTT. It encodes CASSTRQGDSPLHF.

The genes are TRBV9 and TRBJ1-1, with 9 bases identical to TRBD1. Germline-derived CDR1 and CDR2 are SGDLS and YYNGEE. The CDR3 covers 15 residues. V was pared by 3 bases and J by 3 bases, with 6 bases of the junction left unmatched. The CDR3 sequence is CASSARTGADTEAFF. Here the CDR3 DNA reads TGTGCCAGCAGCGCCCGGACAGGGGCCGACACTGAAGCTTTCTTT.

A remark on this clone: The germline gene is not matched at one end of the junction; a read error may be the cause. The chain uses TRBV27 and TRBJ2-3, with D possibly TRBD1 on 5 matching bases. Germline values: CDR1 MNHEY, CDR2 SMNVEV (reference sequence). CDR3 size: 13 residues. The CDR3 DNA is TGTGCCAGCAGTTTCGCCAGGGCAGAGACGCAGTATTTT. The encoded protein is CASSFARAETQYF.

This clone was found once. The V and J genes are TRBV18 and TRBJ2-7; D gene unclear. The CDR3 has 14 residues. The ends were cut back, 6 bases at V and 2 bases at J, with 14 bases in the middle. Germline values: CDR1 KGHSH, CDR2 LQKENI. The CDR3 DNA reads TGTGCCAGCTCGCAGGTGATAGATACCTACGAGCAGTACTTC. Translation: CASSQVIDTYEQYF.